The next 29 T cell receptor beta chains were all read from a single sample in a study of untreated major depressive disorder. The method was immunoSEQ multiplex PCR; TCRdb's version includes in-frame clones alone and lacks a portion of them. The sample carries about 20,000 clones, over 75% recorded once. Input material: CD4+ T cells from PBMCs. The receptors come from a woman in her 30s in good health.

The rearrangement uses TRBV25-1 and TRBJ1-1; D perhaps matches TRBD1 (5 bases). V lost 1 base, J lost 5 bases, and 11 bases lay in between. The CDR3 sequence is 14 residues long. From germline, CDR1 is MGHDK and CDR2 SYGVNS. The CDR3 DNA is TGTGCCAGCAGTGAATGGCAGGGAAGGACTGAAGCTTTCTTT. This sequence encodes CASSEWQGRTEAFF.

This clone showed up just a few times. This rearrangement joins TRBV28 to TRBJ1-1; tentative D call: TRBD1 (6 bases). The CDR3 runs 14 residues. V was clipped by 6 bases and J by 4 bases, with 15 bases between them. Germline CDR1 MDHEN, CDR2 SYDVKM. The CDR3 region is CASRTGATFTEAFF. The CDR3 bases are TGTGCCAGCAGGACGGGGGCGACTTTCACTGAAGCTTTCTTT.

The chain joins TRBV5-1 to TRBJ2-5; TRBD2 agrees at 7 bases. This CDR3 has 15 residues. Germline CDR1 is SGHRS and CDR2 is YFSETQ. The ends lost 2 bases at V and 0 bases at J; junction bases unmatched: 4. The CDR3 protein is CASSFRDYHQETQYF. For the CDR3, the DNA is TGCGCCAGCAGCTTTCGGGACTACCACCAAGAGACCCAGTACTTC.

The V gene is TRBV9, the J gene TRBJ1-2; 7 bases match TRBD1. CDR1 SGDLS and CDR2 YYNGEE come from the germline V gene. The CDR3 sequence is 14 residues long. The trim removed 0 bases at V and 8 bases at J, leaving 7 bases unmatched. CDR3 residues: CASSVVSRGEGYTF. The CDR3 DNA is TGTGCCAGCAGCGTAGTAAGCAGGGGGGAAGGCTACACCTTC.

This clone was observed once. This chain joins TRBV7-9 and TRBJ1-4; the match to TRBD1 covers 8 bases. Germline V CDR1 and CDR2: SEHNR, FQNEAQ (reference sequence). The CDR3 consists of 15 residues. Trimming took 1 base from V and 7 from J; bases not matched to a gene: 5. CDR3 sequence (DNA): TGTGCCAGCAGCTTAGACCAGGGGGCGGTTGAAAAACTGTTTTTT. Translating it yields CASSLDQGAVEKLFF.

This clone was detected only once. The CDR3 reads CASSVLSGELFF. The CDR3 bases are TGTGCCAGCAGCGTCCTCTCCGGGGAGCTGTTTTTT. V usage is TRBV9 and J usage is TRBJ2-2; D uncertain. The CDR3 is 12 residues long. V was pared by 2 bases and J by 6 bases, with 5 bases between. From germline, CDR1 is SGDLS and CDR2 YYNGEE.

The chain recombines TRBV18 with TRBJ1-2, with D uncertain. Trimming removed 2 bases from V and 4 bases from J, with 14 bases in between. The CDR3 sequence is 15 residues long. CDR1 and CDR2 (germline): KGHSH, LQKENI. The CDR3 region is CASSPGRTALYGYTF. In DNA form, the CDR3 reads TGTGCCAGCTCACCAGGCCGGACGGCCCTCTATGGCTACACCTTC.

CDR3 DNA: TGTGCCAGCAGCTTGCTAGGTCAAGAGACCCAGTACTTC. Amino acids: CASSLLGQETQYF. This chain joins TRBV5-6 and TRBJ2-5; D remains ambiguous. V dropped 1 base and J dropped 2 bases, with 6 bases sitting between them. Per the germline V gene, CDR1 is SGHDT and CDR2 is YYEEEE. This CDR3 has 13 residues.

The genes are TRBV19 and TRBJ2-5; D is ambiguous. The CDR3 has 14 residues. From germline, CDR1 is LNHDA and CDR2 SQIVND (reference sequence). V was cut by 3 bases and J by 5 bases, with 13 bases left in between. This CDR3 is CASSIAGNAETQYF. CDR3 DNA: TGTGCCAGTAGTATCGCTGGCAATGCGGAGACCCAGTACTTC.

V gene TRBV6-5 combines with J gene TRBJ2-5; D may correspond to TRBD1 or TRBD2 (5 bases each). Germline loops: CDR1 MNHEY, CDR2 SVGAGI. V shed 7 bases and J shed 1 base, with 10 bases lying between them. The CDR3 consists of 13 residues. The CDR3 sequence: CASTSGTQETQYF. For the CDR3, the DNA is TGTGCCAGCACCTCCGGGACCCAAGAGACCCAGTACTTC.

This chain joins TRBV5-5 and TRBJ1-6, with 9 bases that match TRBD1. CDR3 size: 15 residues. Trimming cost V 4 bases and J 8 bases; bases outside gene matches: 7. CDR1 and CDR2 from the germline V gene are SGHKS and YYEKEE (reference sequence). In nucleotides, the CDR3 is TGTGCCAGCAGCCCTCGGGACAGGGTATATTCACCCCTCCACTTT. Its translation is CASSPRDRVYSPLHF. The variable domain in full, completed from reference TRBV5-5 and TRBJ1-6, reads DAGVTQSPTHLIKTRGQQVTLRCSPISGHKSVSWYQQVLGQGPQFIFQYYEKEERGRGNFPDRFSARQFPNYSSELNVNALLLGDSALYLCASSPRDRVYSPLHFGNGTRLTVT.

The chain has TRBV5-1 and TRBJ2-7; D uncertain. The V gene's germline CDR1 is SGHRS and CDR2 YFSETQ. Trimming cost V 5 bases and J 4 bases, with 13 bases left between them. The CDR3 runs 13 residues. The CDR3 loop is CASRDGPAYEQYF. In DNA form, the CDR3 reads TGCGCCAGCAGGGACGGACCCGCGTACGAGCAGTACTTC.

The rearrangement links TRBV7-2 to TRBJ1-6; D is unresolved. The V end was cut by 3 bases, the J end by 7 bases, with 10 bases between. In germline, CDR1 is SGHTA, CDR2 FQGNSA. CDR3 length: 14 amino acids. The CDR3 DNA reads TGTGCCAGCAGCTTCTTCCAGGAAAATTCACCCCTCCACTTT. Translation: CASSFFQENSPLHF.

The genes are TRBV30 and TRBJ2-5, with TRBD1 as a possible D gene (5 bases). Germline V CDR1 and CDR2: GTSNPN, SVGIG (reference sequence). CDR3 length: 12 amino acids. V was trimmed by 3 bases and J by 10 bases, leaving 15 bases between them. CDR3 sequence reads: CAWRPTGLSQYF. For the CDR3, the DNA is TGTGCCTGGAGACCAACAGGTTTGAGCCAGTACTTC.

The J gene is TRBJ1-2, the V gene TRBV27; TRBD1 matches 10 bases. The CDR3 length is 17 residues. Germline V CDR1 and CDR2: MNHEY, SMNVEV (reference sequence). J lost 8 bases, V lost 4 bases, and 16 bases had no gene match. CDR3 protein: CASSSQTGGVLVGGYTF. The CDR3 DNA reads TGTGCCAGCAGTTCTCAGACAGGGGGCGTATTAGTTGGAGGCTACACCTTC.

This clone turned up a few times. V is TRBV30 and J is TRBJ1-2; D perhaps matches TRBD1 (5 bases). V shed 7 bases and J shed 2 bases, with 14 bases lying between them. CDR3 length equals 13 residues. The germline gives CDR1 GTSNPN, CDR2 SVGIG (reference sequence). The CDR3 nucleotides are TGTGCCTCTGGACAACTGCGGAACTATGGCTACACCTTC. It is translated as CASGQLRNYGYTF.

The chain links TRBV5-1 to TRBJ1-2; no definite D call. Per germline, CDR1 SGHRS and CDR2 YFSETQ. The ends were cut back, 5 bases at V and 5 bases at J, with 10 bases in the middle. The CDR3 is 12 residues long. CDR3 sequence: CASRAAGYGYTF. CDR3 bases: TGCGCCAGCAGGGCCGCGGGGTATGGCTACACCTTC.

A single count supports this clone. This sequence joins TRBV19 and TRBJ1-5; no definite D call. The V gene lost 1 base and the J gene lost 3 bases, with 1 base spanning the gap. Germline lookup yields CDR1 LNHDA and CDR2 SQIVND (reference sequence). CDR3 size: 12 residues. As DNA, the CDR3 is TGTGCCAGTAGTATAGCCAATCAGCCCCAGCATTTT. Its protein product is CASSIANQPQHF.

V usage is TRBV7-9 and J usage is TRBJ1-4; D possibly corresponds to TRBD1 (5 bases). V lost 6 bases, J lost 6 bases, and 14 bases lay in between. Germline-derived CDR1 and CDR2 are SEHNR and FQNEAQ (reference sequence). This CDR3 comprises 14 residues. The DNA for the CDR3 is TGTGCCAGCAGTCTCACAGGTTGGCATGAAAAACTGTTTTTT. Translating it yields CASSLTGWHEKLFF.

V is TRBV2 and J is TRBJ2-7; D gene unclear. V shed 8 bases and J shed 4 bases, with 12 bases lying between them. CDR3 length: 12 amino acids. CDR1 and CDR2 (germline): SNHLY, FYNNEI. CDR3 loop: CASLLGAYEQYF. CDR3 nucleotides: TGTGCCAGCCTTTTGGGTGCATACGAGCAGTACTTC.

The chain joins TRBV6-5 to TRBJ1-2; tentative D call: TRBD1 (5 bases). V was trimmed by 7 bases and J by 6 bases, leaving 15 bases between them. This CDR3 is built from 13 residues. Germline loops: CDR1 MNHEY, CDR2 SVGAGI. CDR3 coding DNA: TGTGCCAGCACCCCTCAGGGTAGGCATGGCTACACCTTC. It is translated as CASTPQGRHGYTF.

CDR3 DNA sequence: TGTGCCAGCAGCCAATTTGGCGGGTCGCGGTCCTATAATTCACCCCTCCACTTT. Translated: CASSQFGGSRSYNSPLHF. The gene calls are TRBV5-4 and TRBJ1-6; no definite D call. CDR3 length: 18 amino acids. CDR1 is SGHNT, CDR2 YYREEE, per germline (reference sequence). V lost 4 bases and J 1 base, leaving 18 bases between the germline ends.

This clone was seen once. The chain carries TRBV25-1 and TRBJ1-2; no reliable D call. Trimming removed 2 bases from V and 2 bases from J, with 6 bases in between. Germline CDR1 is MGHDK and CDR2 is SYGVNS. The CDR3 spans 13 residues. CDR3 sequence: CASSEPRNYGYTF. The CDR3 region has the DNA TGTGCCAGCAGTGAACCAAGGAACTATGGCTACACCTTC.

The J gene is TRBJ2-3, the V gene TRBV7-7; D perhaps matches TRBD1 (5 bases). This CDR3 comprises 12 residues. Trimming pared 5 bases from V and 6 bases from J, leaving 9 bases between. The V gene's germline CDR1 is SSHAT and CDR2 FNYEAQ (reference sequence). CDR3 in DNA: TGTGCCAGCAGCGCCTCAGGGGATACGCAGTATTTT. Residues: CASSASGDTQYF.

The chain uses TRBV9 and TRBJ2-2, with D tentatively TRBD1 (6 bases). The CDR3 runs to 15 residues. Germline values: CDR1 SGDLS, CDR2 YYNGEE. V gave up 4 bases and J gave up 3 bases, with 13 bases separating them. Written as DNA, the CDR3 is TGTGCCAGCAGCAAACAGGGTATGGACACCGGGGAGCTGTTTTTT. Residues: CASSKQGMDTGELFF.

J is TRBJ1-2 and V is TRBV28; unclear D gene. The germline V and J ends were trimmed by 2 bases and 5 bases, with 15 bases remaining between them. The germline V gene has CDR1 MDHEN and CDR2 SYDVKM. The CDR3 spans 15 residues. The DNA for the CDR3 is TGTGCCAGCAGTTTAGGCTCCAGGTCCCGATATGGCTACACCTTC. Translation gives CASSLGSRSRYGYTF.

This clone was observed a handful of times. V usage is TRBV18 and J usage is TRBJ2-7, with D possibly TRBD1 on 6 matching bases. Trimming removed 0 bases at V and 2 bases at J, with 11 bases between. Germline CDR1 reads KGHSH; CDR2 reads LQKENI. The CDR3 loop spans 15 amino acids. The CDR3 here is CASSPPAGAAYEQYF. The CDR3 DNA reads TGTGCCAGCTCACCACCAGCAGGGGCGGCCTACGAGCAGTACTTC.

The rearrangement uses TRBV2 and TRBJ1-4; D perhaps matches TRBD1 (6 bases). Germline V gene lookup returns CDR1 SNHLY and CDR2 FYNNEI. V lost 7 bases and J lost 4, with 13 bases in between. CDR3 length equals 14 residues. DNA for the CDR3: TGTGCCAGCACCAAGGGGGTCGTTAATGAAAAACTGTTTTTT. Amino acid sequence: CASTKGVVNEKLFF.

The V and J genes are TRBV6-5 and TRBJ2-7, with 8 bases lining up with TRBD1. Unmatched junction bases numbered 7, after V lost 6 bases and J lost 6 bases. Per the germline V gene, CDR1 is MNHEY and CDR2 is SVGAGI. The CDR3 runs to 13 residues. In nucleotides, the CDR3 is TGTGCCAGCAGAGGGGGACAGGCGGTCGAGCAGTACTTC. This codes for CASRGGQAVEQYF.